This TCR beta chain stems from a study of cytomegalovirus exposure and HLA in healthy donors. Study summary: HLA-typed donors were the source of approximately 80 million unique TCRs held in an early data release. Study-wide findings and caveats: The productive fraction for most TCR beta V segments was about 87% or about 30% in an earlier analysis. Later work found most CMV-associated TCR beta chains apparently HLA-restricted.

These donors counted as nominally healthy when sampled, but unrecorded immune exposures were likely. The PCR ran on 60 Vbeta and 13 Jbeta primers. Profiled with immunoSEQ multiplex PCR; TCRdb holds only in-frame clones, not every one. The sample carries around 150,000 clones, roughly 85% recorded once. Remarks on this clone: Its target is not known.

Germline CDR1 SEHNR, CDR2 FQNEAQ (reference sequence). V lost 1 base and J lost 5, with 11 bases in between. The CDR3 is 15 amino acids. This receptor was identified in a man between 18 and 35 years old in good health and CMV-seropositive. V is TRBV7-9 and J is TRBJ2-2; weak D call: TRBD1 (6 bases). The sequencing input was PBMCs. CDR3 amino acids: CASSLVYRVTGELFF. In nucleotides, the CDR3 is TGTGCCAGCAGCTTAGTTTACAGGGTGACCGGGGAGCTGTTTTTT.